This T cell receptor (beta chain) was documented in a study of blood T cells in healthy people across ages (dated by TCRdb to about 2015). Notes on the research overall: In model experiments, roughly one uniquely barcoded TCR beta cDNA molecule per two T cells was captured by template switching. To avoid experimental bias, donors of different ages were randomly spread across the sequencing lanes. The donors were split into four age groups: young (average about 16 years), middle-aged (roughly 39), aged (roughly 68) and long-lived (approximately 89). Age-related changes in TCR beta repertoire diversity were measured in the study by deep sequencing normalized with unique cDNA molecular identifiers. For two donors (one aged 18 to 30 and one aged 80 or older), the study analyzed two additional independent replicas of 1 million unique cDNA reads from the same blood draw.

Libraries were built with 5' RACE. The instrument given in TCRdb is Illumina HiSeq 2500. A second PCR of about 6 to 12 cycles was performed with a sample-barcoded 5' primer and a J-beta primer mix. A template-switch 5' adaptor carrying 12 random nucleotides introduced a unique molecular identifier onto each TCR beta cDNA molecule. At least 2.5 million CDR3-containing paired-end reads were obtained from each sample. First-strand cDNA was synthesized from all RNA with the Mint cDNA synthesis kit, primed by a TRBC-specific oligonucleotide. All cDNA was treated with uracil-DNA glycosylase and then went through a first 18-cycle PCR with the universal primers M1SS and BC2_uni_R. On the authors' methods: For normalization, 1 million high-quality reads, each with a distinct molecular identifier, were randomly selected from each sample. Reads with shared molecular identifiers were discarded instead of being binned into consensus sequences. MiTCR, set to a Q25 quality threshold and the strictest error-elimination algorithm, was used for CDR3 identification, clonotype clustering and error correction. Lower-bound total TCR beta diversity was estimated with a nonparametric unseen species model using Euler transformation. Using fastp at Q25 and MiXCR, TCRdb reprocessed the public reads and kept productive beta chains. Each CDR3 protein gets just one entry, which takes the most common genes and DNA from the rows behind it. The V and J calls, along with clone size, are taken from TCRdb and not from the paper's own processing. Here the sample has about 1,400,000 distinct CDR3 sequences; approximately 40% occur a single time. Jointly, the top ten make up approximately 7.9% of the sample.

Donors were approximately 42 systemically healthy Caucasian individuals from Russia aged roughly 6 to 90 years. Approximately 10 milliliters of peripheral blood were collected from each donor into EDTA-treated Vacutainer tubes. Ficoll-Paque density-gradient centrifugation was used to isolate PBMCs, with at least 6 million obtained per sample. Trizol reagent was used to extract total RNA from the PBMCs, yielding at least 6 micrograms per sample. Naive CD45RAhigh/CD27high T cell percentages were measured by flow cytometry on a PBMC aliquot from every donor. Overall results and qualifications from the work: As age increased, observed TCR beta diversity per million T cells dropped in a roughly linear way, and a significant reduction was already evident by age 40. There was a strong correlation between observed TCR beta diversity and the percentage of naive T cells measured by flow cytometry. Compared with the aged group, the long-lived group had more naive CD4+ T cells, fewer expanded clones and increased TCR diversity, suggesting age selection. Bulk unsorted PBMC profiling prevented conclusive comparison of naive and antigen-experienced compartments. Because the CMV infection status of the donors was unknown, age-related changes in expanded clonotypes may potentially have been confounded. Total diversity estimates from one million sequenced T cells were considered lower bounds and underestimates.

According to the germline V gene (reference sequence), CDR1 reads DFQATT and CDR2 reads SNEGSKA. Its CDR3 holds 15 amino acids, cysteine through phenylalanine. The kept DNA is CDR3 alone, 45 bases in frame from the first base. V is pared back by 0 bases and J by 1 base, with 10 bases lying between the germline termini. Note on this clonotype: The antigen it binds to is not known. Nothing much larger sits one base from this clone, and base qualities are not available.

The chain joins TRBV20-1 to TRBJ2-1, and perhaps TRBD2 as D gene, on 5 matching bases. Sequencing was done on a sample of blood. The receptor was derived from a woman aged 18-30 years in good health. The nucleotide sequence reads TGCAGTGCTAGAGATTACAGCGGATCCTACAATGAGCAGTTCTTC. This encodes CSARDYSGSYNEQFF.